The clone carrying this TCR beta chain was observed many times. Germline V gene sequence: CDR1 KGHSY, CDR2 FQNENV. There are 14 residues in the CDR3. V dropped 2 bases and J dropped 3; count of bases not matched to a gene: 1. This record belongs to a study of human T cells and chemical hapten exposure. Time point given: patch test 1, 2 weeks after DPC sensitization. As for treatment: therapeutic diphenylcyclopropenone sensitization with weekly scalp DPC. Total RNA was extracted from unfractionated whole blood. TCRdb itself ran the RACE reads through MiXCR, one entry per CDR3 protein. The table has 39,000 or so distinct CDR3 sequences, around 3.8% seen once.

The genes are TRBV16 and TRBJ1-5, with TRBD1 identical over 7 bases. The receptor's source is a man aged 45-65 years with alopecia areata. Some clones in this sample may be carry-over from other donors' samples. The input for sequencing was whole blood, taken in connection with sensitization to the hapten diphenylcyclopropenone (DPC). Written as DNA, the CDR3 is TGTGCCAGCAGCCAAGGACAGGCCAATCAGCCCCAGCATTTT. Residues: CASSQGQANQPQHF.